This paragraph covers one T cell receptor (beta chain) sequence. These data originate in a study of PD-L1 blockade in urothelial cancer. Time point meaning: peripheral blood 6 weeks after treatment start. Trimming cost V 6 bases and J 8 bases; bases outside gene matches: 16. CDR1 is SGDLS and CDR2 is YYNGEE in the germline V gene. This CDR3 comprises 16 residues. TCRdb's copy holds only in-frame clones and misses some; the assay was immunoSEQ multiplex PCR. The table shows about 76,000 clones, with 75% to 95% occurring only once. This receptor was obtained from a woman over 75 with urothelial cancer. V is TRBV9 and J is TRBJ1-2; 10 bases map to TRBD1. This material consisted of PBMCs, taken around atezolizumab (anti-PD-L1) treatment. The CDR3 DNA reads TGTGCCAGCAAACTTTCTCCCGGGACAGGGGTACAAGGCTACACCTTC. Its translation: CASKLSPGTGVQGYTF.